There are many counts of the clone carrying this TCR beta chain. The antigen is undetermined. From the reads, TCRdb called clonotypes with MiXCR, one entry per CDR3 protein. This table holds tens of thousands of distinct CDR3 sequences, roughly 22% found once. This record belongs to a study of T cell repertoires in cytomegalovirus infection. Overall study: Signatures in public TCR beta sequences pointed to both CMV infection and matching HLA type.

The V gene lost 4 bases and the J gene lost 2 bases, with 12 bases spanning the gap. The V gene's germline CDR1 is SGDLS and CDR2 YYNGEE. The CDR3 length is 14 residues. The chain carries TRBV9 and TRBJ1-1, with D unresolved. The specimen comprised CD8+ T cells from cultured PBMCs, sampled from culture after CMV antigen stimulation. The sequence came from a human donor in good health (CMV status not recorded). Some clones in this sample may be carry-over from other donors' samples. The CDR3 DNA is TGTGCCAGCAGCCCCGTGGAGAGTAACACTGAAGCTTTCTTT. As protein: CASSPVESNTEAFF.